Below, 7 T cell receptor beta chains from the same sample are listed, as sequenced in a study of cytomegalovirus exposure and HLA in healthy donors. The PCR was carried out with 60 Vbeta primers and 13 Jbeta primers. Profiled with immunoSEQ multiplex PCR; TCRdb holds only in-frame clones, not every one. Among about 120,000 clones listed, 75% to 90% were seen once. Sequencing input: PBMCs. These receptors all come from a female donor in good health and CMV-seropositive.

This chain joins TRBV10-3 and TRBJ1-1; perhaps TRBD1 as D (5 bases). With 0 bases removed from V and 4 bases from J, the gap between germline ends came to 6 bases. The CDR3 is 13 amino acids. Germline V CDR1 and CDR2: ENHRY, SYGVKD. CDR3 residues: CAISESGGTEAFF. CDR3 nucleotides: TGTGCCATCAGTGAGTCGGGGGGCACTGAAGCTTTCTTT.

Notes on this clone: Other DNA sequences in the same sample also yield this CDR3. This chain links TRBV10-3 with TRBJ1-5; tentatively, D is TRBD1 (5 bases). The germline V and J ends were trimmed by 6 bases and 4 bases, with 10 bases remaining between them. This CDR3 is built from 13 residues. CDR1 is ENHRY, CDR2 SYGVKD, per germline. As DNA, the CDR3 is TGTGCCATCAGCGGCGGGGGGAATCAGCCCCAGCATTTT. Translation gives CAISGGGNQPQHF.

A single count supports this clone. The V call is TRBV7-9, the J call TRBJ1-5, with 10 bases that match TRBD1. This CDR3 has 15 amino acids. The ends lost 5 bases at V and 3 bases at J; junction bases unmatched: 4. The germline V gene encodes CDR1 SEHNR and CDR2 FQNEAQ (reference sequence). CDR3 bases: TGTGCCAGCAGCCCCGGGACAGGGGCCAATCAGCCCCAGCATTTT. Its protein product is CASSPGTGANQPQHF.

This chain uses TRBV5-1 with TRBJ1-3; the D gene is possibly TRBD1 (6 bases). This CDR3 comprises 16 residues. Germline values: CDR1 SGHRS, CDR2 YFSETQ. V gave up 2 bases and J gave up 3 bases, with 15 bases separating them. CDR3 nucleotide sequence: TGCGCCAGCAGCTTAGCTACAGGGTCCAGTGGAAACACCATATATTTT. Translated: CASSLATGSSGNTIYF.

The chain carries TRBV6-6 and TRBJ1-2, with 8 bases that match TRBD1. Losses at the gene ends were 0 bases for V and 8 bases for J; bases not matched to a gene: 8. Germline loops: CDR1 MNHNY, CDR2 SVGAGI (reference sequence). The CDR3 totals 15 residues. In DNA form, the CDR3 reads TGTGCCAGCAGTTACTCCGGGACAGGAGATGCAGGCTACACCTTC. As protein: CASSYSGTGDAGYTF.

The rearrangement links TRBV4-3 to TRBJ2-7; 8 nucleotides match TRBD2. The V segment lost 1 base and the J segment 5 bases; nucleotides outside the gene matches: 7. Germline CDR1 LGHNA, CDR2 YSLEER. The CDR3 contains 15 residues. CDR3 protein: CASSQGRGGLDEQYF. Written as DNA, the CDR3 is TGCGCCAGCAGCCAAGGCCGGGGGGGGCTTGACGAGCAGTACTTC.

This clone was detected a few times. The chain has TRBV4-1 and TRBJ1-6, with 9 nucleotides matching TRBD1. The CDR3 extends over 15 amino acids. Germline CDR1 MGHRA, CDR2 YSYEKL. The trim removed 4 bases at V and 7 bases at J, leaving 5 bases unmatched. DNA for the CDR3: TGCGCCAGCAGCCCCCACGGGACAGGGAATTCACCCCTCCACTTT. As protein: CASSPHGTGNSPLHF.